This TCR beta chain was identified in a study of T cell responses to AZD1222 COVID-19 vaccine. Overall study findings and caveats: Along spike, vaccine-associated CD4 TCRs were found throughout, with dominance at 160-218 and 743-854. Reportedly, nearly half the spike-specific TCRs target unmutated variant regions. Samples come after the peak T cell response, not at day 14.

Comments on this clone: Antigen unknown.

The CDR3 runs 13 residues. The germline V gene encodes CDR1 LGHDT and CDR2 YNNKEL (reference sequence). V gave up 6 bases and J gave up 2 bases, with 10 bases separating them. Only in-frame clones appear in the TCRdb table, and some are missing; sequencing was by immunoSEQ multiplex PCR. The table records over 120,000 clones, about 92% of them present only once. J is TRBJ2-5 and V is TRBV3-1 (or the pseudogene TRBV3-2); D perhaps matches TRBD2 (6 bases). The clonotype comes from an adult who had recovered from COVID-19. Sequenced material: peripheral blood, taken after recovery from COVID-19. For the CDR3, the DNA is TGTGCCAGCAGGCTCGGGAGTCAAGAGACCCAGTACTTC. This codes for CASRLGSQETQYF.